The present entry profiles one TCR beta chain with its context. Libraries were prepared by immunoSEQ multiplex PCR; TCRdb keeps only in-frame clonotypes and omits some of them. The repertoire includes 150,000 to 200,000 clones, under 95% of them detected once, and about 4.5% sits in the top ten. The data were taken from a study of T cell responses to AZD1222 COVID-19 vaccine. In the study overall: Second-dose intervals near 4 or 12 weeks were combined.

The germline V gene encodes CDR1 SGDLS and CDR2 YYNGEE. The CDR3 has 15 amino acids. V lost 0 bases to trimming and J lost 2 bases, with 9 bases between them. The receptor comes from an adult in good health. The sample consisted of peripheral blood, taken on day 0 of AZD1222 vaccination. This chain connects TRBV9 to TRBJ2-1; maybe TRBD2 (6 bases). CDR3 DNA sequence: TGTGCCAGCAGCGTAGGTGGACTAACCTACAATGAGCAGTTCTTC. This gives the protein CASSVGGLTYNEQFF.